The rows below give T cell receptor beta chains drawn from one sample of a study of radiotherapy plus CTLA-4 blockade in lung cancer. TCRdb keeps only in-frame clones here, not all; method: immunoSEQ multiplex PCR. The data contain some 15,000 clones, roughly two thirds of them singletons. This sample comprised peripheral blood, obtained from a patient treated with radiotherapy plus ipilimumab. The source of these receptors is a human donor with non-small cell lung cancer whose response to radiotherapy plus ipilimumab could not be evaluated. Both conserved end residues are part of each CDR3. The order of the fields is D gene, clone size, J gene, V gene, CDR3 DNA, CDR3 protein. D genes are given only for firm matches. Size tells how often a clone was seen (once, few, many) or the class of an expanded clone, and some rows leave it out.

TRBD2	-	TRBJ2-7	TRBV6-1	TGTGCCAGCCGCGATAGCGGGCTCTACGAGCAGTACTTC	CASRDSGLYEQYF
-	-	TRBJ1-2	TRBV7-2	TGTGCCAGCAGCTTAGATCGCAGGGCTGGCTACACCTTC	CASSLDRRAGYTF
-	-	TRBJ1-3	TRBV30	TGTGCCTGGAACCTAGGTCATGGTCGGTCTGGAAACACCATATATTTT	CAWNLGHGRSGNTIYF
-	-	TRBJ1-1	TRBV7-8	TGTGCCAGCAGCTTGACAGAGGAAATTAAAGCTTTCTTT	CASSLTEEIKAFF
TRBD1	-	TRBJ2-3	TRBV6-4	TGTGCCAGCAGTCAGGACAGGGCGGATACGCAGTATTTT	CASSQDRADTQYF
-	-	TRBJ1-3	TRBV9	TGTGCCAGCAGTGAGGGGTTAATAGACAGGTCCAGCTCTGGAAACACCATATATTTT	CASSEGLIDRSSSGNTIYF
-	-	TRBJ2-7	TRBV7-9	TGTGCCAGCAGCCGCCGGGACACCTCCTACGAGCAGTACTTC	CASSRRDTSYEQYF
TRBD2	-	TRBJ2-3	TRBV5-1	TGCGCCAGCAGCCCCTGGACTAGCGGGGGGTTTTTCACAGATACGCAGTATTTT	CASSPWTSGGFFTDTQYF
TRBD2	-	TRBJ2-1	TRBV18	TGTGCCAGCTCGCTGCGGACTAGCGGGGGTCATGAGCAGTTCTTC	CASSLRTSGGHEQFF
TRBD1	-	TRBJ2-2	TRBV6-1	TGTGCCAGCAACACAGGGGCCCCCACCGGGGAGCTGTTTTTT	CASNTGAPTGELFF
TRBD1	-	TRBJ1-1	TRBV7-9	TGTGCCGGATCCCGACAGGGGAGCACTGAAGCTTTCTTT	CAGSRQGSTEAFF
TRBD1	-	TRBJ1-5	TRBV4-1	TGCGCCAGCAGCCTCGACAGGGGGCGGGAGCCCCAGCATTTT	CASSLDRGREPQHF
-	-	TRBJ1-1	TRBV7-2	TGTGCCAGCAGCTTGTTTCGGGGGAAGGCTGAAGCTTTCTTT	CASSLFRGKAEAFF
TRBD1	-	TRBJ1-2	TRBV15	TGTGCCACCAGCAGAGATTCTTCAGGGGGCTTCTATGGCTACACCTTC	CATSRDSSGGFYGYTF
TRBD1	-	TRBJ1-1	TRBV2	TGTGCCAGTATTCCGGGACAGGCCCCGCGGGCTATAGCTTTCTTT	CASIPGQAPRAIAFF
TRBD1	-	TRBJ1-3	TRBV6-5	TGTGCCAGCAGGACAGGGAGCTCTGGAAACACCATATATTTT	CASRTGSSGNTIYF
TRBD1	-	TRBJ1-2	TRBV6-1	TGTGCCAGCATTCTACAGGGGGCGGGCTATGGCTACACCTTC	CASILQGAGYGYTF
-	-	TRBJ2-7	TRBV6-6	TGTGCCAGCAGTTCCGCCGGGGGATACGAGCAGTACTTC	CASSSAGGYEQYF
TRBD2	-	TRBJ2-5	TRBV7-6	TGTGCCAGCAGCTTAGAAGCTAGCGGGGGAGGGGAGACCCAGTACTTC	CASSLEASGGGETQYF
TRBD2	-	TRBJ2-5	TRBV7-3	TGTGCCAGCAGCTTGACTAGCGGGGGGGCGGAGACCCAGTACTTC	CASSLTSGGAETQYF
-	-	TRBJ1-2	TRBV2	TGTGCCAGCAGCCAATCGGGTGTCGGCTATGGCTACACCTTC	CASSQSGVGYGYTF
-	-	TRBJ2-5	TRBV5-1	TGCGCCACCTCCATGATCGGGGTACAAGAGACCCAGTACTTC	CATSMIGVQETQYF
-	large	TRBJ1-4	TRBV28	TGTGCCAGCAGTTCCCTAGAGACGGTCGTGAATGAAAAACTGTTTTTT	CASSSLETVVNEKLFF
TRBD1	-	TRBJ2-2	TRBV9	TGTGCCAGCAGCGTCTCCGGGACAGGGACACACCGGGAGCTGTTTTTT	CASSVSGTGTHRELFF
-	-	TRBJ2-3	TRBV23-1	TGCGCCAGCAGCCGTCCCGGGGAAGAGACTAGCACAGATACGCAGTATTTT	CASSRPGEETSTDTQYF
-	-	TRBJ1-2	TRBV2	TGTGCCAGCAATCAGGACGGGAAATATGGCTACACCTTC	CASNQDGKYGYTF
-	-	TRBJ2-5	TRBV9	TGTGCCAGCAGCGTAGCTACGAGAGGAGGGCAAGAGACCCAGTACTTC	CASSVATRGGQETQYF
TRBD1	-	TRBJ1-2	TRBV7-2	TGTGCCAGCAGCGTGGACAGGAACTATGGCTACACCTTC	CASSVDRNYGYTF
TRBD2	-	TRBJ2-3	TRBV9	TGTGCCAGCAGCGGTAGGACTAGCGGGGGGACCACAGATACGCAGTATTTT	CASSGRTSGGTTDTQYF
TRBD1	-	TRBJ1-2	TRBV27	TGTGCCAGCAGAGGGACAGGGGACTATGGCTACACCTTC	CASRGTGDYGYTF
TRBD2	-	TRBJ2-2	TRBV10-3	TGTGCCATCAGTGATCGGACTAGTAACACCGGGGAGCTGTTTTTT	CAISDRTSNTGELFF
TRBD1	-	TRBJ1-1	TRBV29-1	TGCAGCGTTGAAACGTTTGAGACAGGGCCCACTGAAGCTTTCTTT	CSVETFETGPTEAFF
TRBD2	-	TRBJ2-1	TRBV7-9	TGTGCCAGCAGCTCGCCCCGGGGACTAGCGGGGACTAATGAGCAGTTCTTC	CASSSPRGLAGTNEQFF
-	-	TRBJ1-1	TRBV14	TGTGCCAGCAGCCAACTGGGGGCTAACACTGAAGCTTTCTTT	CASSQLGANTEAFF
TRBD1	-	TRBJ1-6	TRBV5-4	TGCGCCAGCAGCCAATCCCCGACAGGGAGCAATTCACCCCTCCACTTT	CASSQSPTGSNSPLHF
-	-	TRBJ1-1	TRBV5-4	TGTGCCAGCAGCGGAGTTGGGGAGGGAGCTGAAGCTTTCTTT	CASSGVGEGAEAFF
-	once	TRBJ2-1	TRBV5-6	TGTGCCAGCAGCTTCAGTACAGGGTACAATGAGCAGTTCTTC	CASSFSTGYNEQFF
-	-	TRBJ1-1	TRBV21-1	TGTGCCAGCAGTTTCCCGGGACAGGGAAGGACTGAAGCTTTCTTT	CASSFPGQGRTEAFF
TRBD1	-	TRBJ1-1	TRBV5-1	TGCGCCAGCAGCTTGGCCCAGGGGGCGGTGAACACTGAAGCTTTCTTT	CASSLAQGAVNTEAFF
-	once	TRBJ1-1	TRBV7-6	TGTGCCAGCAGCCTGCAGGGCACGGCGGCTGAAGCTTTCTTT	CASSLQGTAAEAFF
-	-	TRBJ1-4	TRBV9	TGTGCCAGCAGCGTAGATCGGGGTTTGAATGAAAAACTGTTTTTT	CASSVDRGLNEKLFF
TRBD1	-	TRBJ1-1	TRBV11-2	TGTGCCAGCAGCCGATGGGACAGAACCTTCACGAACACTGAAGCTTTCTTT	CASSRWDRTFTNTEAFF
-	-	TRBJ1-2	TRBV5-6	TGTGCCAGCCATCATTATATAACAGGGTACTATGGCTACACCTTC	CASHHYITGYYGYTF
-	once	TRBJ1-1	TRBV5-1	TGCGCCAGCAGCTTGGTGAGCAACACTGAAGCTTTCTTT	CASSLVSNTEAFF
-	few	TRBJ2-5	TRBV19	TGTGCCAGTAGTATAACAGAAGAGACCCAGTACTTC	CASSITEETQYF
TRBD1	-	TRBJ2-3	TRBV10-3	TGTGCCATCAGTGACCCGGACAGGGAGGCAGATACGCAGTATTTT	CAISDPDREADTQYF
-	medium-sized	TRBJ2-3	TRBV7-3	TGTGCCAGCAGCTTAACGGGGCCAGGGGTTAGTGATACGCAGTATTTT	CASSLTGPGVSDTQYF
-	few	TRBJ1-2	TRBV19	TGTGCCAGTAGTAGATCTGTCGAGAACTATGGCTACACCTTC	CASSRSVENYGYTF
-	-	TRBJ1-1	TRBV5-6	TGTGCCAGCAGTGACGGGAGCAAGGCTTTCTTT	CASSDGSKAFF
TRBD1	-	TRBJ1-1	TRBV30	TGTGCCTGGAGAAAAATAAGCCGGGACAGGGGGACTGAAGCTTTCTTT	CAWRKISRDRGTEAFF
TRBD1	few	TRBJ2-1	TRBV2	TGTGCCAGCAGATACGGACAGGTCCGCTCCTACAATGAGCAGTTCTTC	CASRYGQVRSYNEQFF
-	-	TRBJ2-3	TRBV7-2	TGTGCCAGCAGCCTCCAGGTCACAGATACGCAGTATTTT	CASSLQVTDTQYF
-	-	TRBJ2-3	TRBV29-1	TGCAGCGTTGAAGATCTATTTGGGCAGTATTTT	CSVEDLFGQYF
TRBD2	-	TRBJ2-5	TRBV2	TGTGCCAGCAGCGGGACTAGCGGGTACCAAGAGACCCAGTACTTC	CASSGTSGYQETQYF
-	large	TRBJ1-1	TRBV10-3	TGTGCCATCAGTGGGAATCCTCAGGGGATGGGCACTGAAGCTTTCTTT	CAISGNPQGMGTEAFF
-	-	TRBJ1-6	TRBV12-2	TGTGCAAGTCGCTTATTCCTCGGACAGGGGACTTCACCCCTCCACTTT	CASRLFLGQGTSPLHF
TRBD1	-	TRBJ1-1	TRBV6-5	TGTGCCAGCAGTTCCGGGACAGGGGTGGGGAACACTGAAGCTTTCTTT	CASSSGTGVGNTEAFF
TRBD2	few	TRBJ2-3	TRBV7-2	TGTGCCAGCAGCACGGGACTAGGAATTCGCACAGATACGCAGTATTTT	CASSTGLGIRTDTQYF